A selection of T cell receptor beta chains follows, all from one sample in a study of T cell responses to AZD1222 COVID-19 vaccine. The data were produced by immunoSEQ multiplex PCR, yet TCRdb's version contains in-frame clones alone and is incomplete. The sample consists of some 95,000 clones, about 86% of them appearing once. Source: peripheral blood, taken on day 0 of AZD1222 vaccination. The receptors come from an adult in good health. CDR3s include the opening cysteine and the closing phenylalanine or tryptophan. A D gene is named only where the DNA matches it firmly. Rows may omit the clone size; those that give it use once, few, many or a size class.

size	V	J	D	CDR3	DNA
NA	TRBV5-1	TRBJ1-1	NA	CASSPAAWNTEAFF	TGCGCCAGCAGCCCGGCCGCCTGGAACACTGAAGCTTTCTTT
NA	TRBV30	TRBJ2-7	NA	CAWSVLAPSSYEQYF	TGTGCCTGGAGTGTACTCGCGCCGAGCTCCTACGAGCAGTACTTC
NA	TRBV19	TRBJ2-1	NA	CASSKRGAGEQFF	TGTGCCAGTAGTAAGAGGGGGGCGGGTGAGCAGTTCTTC
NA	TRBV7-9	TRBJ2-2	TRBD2	CASRGTSGRAGNTGELFF	TGTGCCAGCAGGGGAACTAGCGGGAGGGCCGGGAACACCGGGGAGCTGTTTTTT
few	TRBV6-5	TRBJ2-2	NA	CATSRVIGVTGELFF	TGTGCCACCAGTAGGGTTATTGGGGTAACCGGGGAGCTGTTTTTT
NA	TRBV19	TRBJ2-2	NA	CASSPQHVYTGELFF	TGTGCCAGTAGCCCCCAGCACGTTTACACCGGGGAGCTGTTTTTT
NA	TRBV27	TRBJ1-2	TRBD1	CASRRQGVHYGYTF	TGTGCCAGCCGCAGACAGGGGGTTCACTATGGCTACACCTTC
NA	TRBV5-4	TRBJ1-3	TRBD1	CASSFGQAAGNTIYF	TGTGCCAGCAGCTTCGGACAGGCCGCTGGAAACACCATATATTTT
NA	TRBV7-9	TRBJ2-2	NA	CASRGPNTGELFF	TGTGCCAGCAGGGGGCCGAACACCGGGGAGCTGTTTTTT
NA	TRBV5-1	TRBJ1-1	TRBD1	CASSPGQGATEAFF	TGCGCCAGCAGCCCGGGACAGGGGGCCACTGAAGCTTTCTTT
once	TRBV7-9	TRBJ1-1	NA	CASSHDSNTEAFF	TGTGCCAGCAGCCACGATTCGAACACTGAAGCTTTCTTT
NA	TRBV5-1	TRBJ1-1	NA	CASSKQPFGGQNTEAFF	TGCGCCAGCAGCAAACAACCCTTTGGGGGGCAGAACACTGAAGCTTTCTTT
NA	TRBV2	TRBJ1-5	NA	CASSAAHHSNQPQHF	TGTGCCAGCAGTGCGGCCCATCATAGCAATCAGCCCCAGCATTTT
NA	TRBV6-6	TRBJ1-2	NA	CASTQLGQPNYGYTF	TGTGCCAGCACCCAATTAGGACAGCCAAACTATGGCTACACCTTC
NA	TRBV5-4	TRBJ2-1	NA	CASSLSASGLTGEQFF	TGTGCCAGCAGCTTGTCGGCTAGCGGCCTCACAGGGGAGCAGTTCTTC
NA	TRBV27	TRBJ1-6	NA	CASRGDRSSYNSPLHF	TGTGCCAGCAGAGGCGACAGAAGCTCCTATAATTCACCCCTCCACTTT
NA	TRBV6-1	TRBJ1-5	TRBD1	CASSAHLYKTGGNQPQHF	TGTGCCAGCAGTGCACACCTCTACAAGACAGGGGGCAATCAGCCCCAGCATTTT
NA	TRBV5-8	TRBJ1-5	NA	CASSTRLNWEPQHF	TGTGCCAGCAGCACTCGGTTAAACTGGGAGCCCCAGCATTTT
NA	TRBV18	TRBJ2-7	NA	CASSPPGSLKNYEQYF	TGTGCCAGCTCACCACCGGGCAGCTTAAAAAACTACGAGCAGTACTTC
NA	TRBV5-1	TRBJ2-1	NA	CASSLARNEQFF	TGCGCCAGCAGCTTGGCGCGGAATGAGCAGTTCTTC
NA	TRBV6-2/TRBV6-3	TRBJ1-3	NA	CASSYELTGNTIYF	TGTGCCAGCAGTTACGAGCTAACTGGAAACACCATATATTTT
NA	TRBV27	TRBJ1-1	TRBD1	CASRGLTGDTEAFF	TGTGCCAGCAGGGGCCTTACAGGGGACACTGAAGCTTTCTTT
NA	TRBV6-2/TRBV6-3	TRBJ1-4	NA	CASSYSGGGHNEKLFF	TGTGCCAGCAGTTACTCGGGGGGAGGCCATAATGAAAAACTGTTTTTT
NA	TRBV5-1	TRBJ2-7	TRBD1	CASSFLFRDRGLNEQYF	TGCGCCAGCAGCTTCCTATTCCGGGACAGGGGACTAAACGAGCAGTACTTC
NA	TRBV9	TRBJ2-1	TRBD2	CASSVVGGGIYNEQFF	TGTGCCAGCAGCGTAGTTGGCGGGGGGATCTACAATGAGCAGTTCTTC
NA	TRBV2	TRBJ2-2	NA	CASSVQGTGELFF	TGTGCCAGCAGTGTTCAAGGAACCGGGGAGCTGTTTTTT
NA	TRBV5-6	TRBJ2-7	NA	CASSLVSGVNYEQYF	TGTGCCAGCAGCTTGGTTTCAGGGGTGAACTACGAGCAGTACTTC
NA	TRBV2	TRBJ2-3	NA	CASSDGVDTQYF	TGTGCCAGCAGTGATGGGGTAGATACGCAGTATTTT
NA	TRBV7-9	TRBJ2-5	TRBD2	CASSFGAGGKETQYF	TGTGCCAGCAGCTTTGGTGCGGGGGGTAAGGAGACCCAGTACTTC
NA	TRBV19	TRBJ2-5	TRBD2	CASSNRTSGQETQYF	TGTGCCAGTAGTAACCGGACTAGCGGTCAAGAGACCCAGTACTTC
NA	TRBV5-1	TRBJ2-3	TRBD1	CASSLVTGNTDTQYF	TGCGCCAGCAGCTTGGTGACAGGGAACACAGATACGCAGTATTTT
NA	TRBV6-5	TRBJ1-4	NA	CASILSGTAVGLFF	TGTGCCAGCATTTTATCAGGGACTGCGGTCGGACTGTTTTTT
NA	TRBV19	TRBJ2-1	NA	CASSMMDGDVEQFF	TGTGCCAGTAGTATGATGGACGGGGACGTTGAGCAGTTCTTC
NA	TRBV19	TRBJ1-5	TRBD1	CASTRTGLGRNQPQHF	TGTGCCAGTACCAGGACAGGGTTGGGACGCAATCAGCCCCAGCATTTT
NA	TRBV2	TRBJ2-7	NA	CASSYPGEQYF	TGTGCCAGCAGTTATCCAGGGGAGCAGTACTTC
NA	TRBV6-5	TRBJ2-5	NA	CASSERVQETQYF	TGTGCCAGCAGCGAGAGAGTTCAAGAGACCCAGTACTTC
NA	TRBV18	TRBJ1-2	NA	CASSQGVDAYGYTF	TGTGCCAGCTCACAGGGCGTTGATGCCTATGGCTACACCTTC